Shown below are 9 T cell receptor beta chains from a single sample sequenced in a study of T cell changes during pregnancy in multiple sclerosis. Sequencing used immunoSEQ multiplex PCR; TCRdb keeps in-frame clones, though not all of them. The sample includes 130,000 or so clones, 80% to 95% of them seen just once. Sequences were derived from peripheral blood, sampled before pregnancy. These receptors were collected from a female donor with multiple sclerosis, enrolled in a pregnancy study.

J is TRBJ1-1 and V is TRBV7-9; 9 positions agree with TRBD1. The CDR3 spans 15 residues. The ends lost 4 bases at V and 1 base at J; junction bases unmatched: 4. The V gene's germline CDR1 is SEHNR and CDR2 FQNEAQ (reference sequence). This chain's CDR3 is CASSSRDRANTEAFF. CDR3 in DNA: TGTGCCAGCAGCTCCCGGGACAGGGCGAACACTGAAGCTTTCTTT.

The CDR3 DNA reads TGTGCCAGTAGTCCGTCCCCCGGCAGGGCTTCCGAGCAGTACTTC. This sequence encodes CASSPSPGRASEQYF. The genes are TRBV19 and TRBJ2-7; perhaps TRBD1 as D (5 bases). V lost 5 bases and J 6 bases, leaving 20 bases between the germline ends. CDR1 is LNHDA, CDR2 SQIVND, per germline (reference sequence). The CDR3 length is 15 residues.

V usage is TRBV5-1 and J usage is TRBJ2-7; 13 nucleotides match TRBD2. After removal of 6 bases from V and 4 bases from J, the junction contained 7 bases not matched to a gene. Germline CDR1 and CDR2: SGHRS and YFSETQ. The CDR3 extends over 15 amino acids. This CDR3 is CASTSGLAGSYEQYF. The CDR3 region has the DNA TGCGCCAGCACTTCGGGACTAGCGGGAAGTTACGAGCAGTACTTC.

The rearrangement joins TRBV30 to TRBJ2-7; 8 positions match TRBD2. Losses at the gene ends were 0 bases for V and 9 bases for J; bases not matched to a gene: 7. There are 13 residues in the CDR3. Germline CDR1 is GTSNPN and CDR2 is SVGIG (reference sequence). CDR3 sequence (DNA): TGTGCCTGGAGTGTGACGCGGGGGGCAGTGCAGTACTTC. Its translation: CAWSVTRGAVQYF.

The CDR3 region is CASRPPRQADTQYF. As DNA, the CDR3 is TGTGCCAGCAGACCTCCTAGACAGGCAGATACGCAGTATTTT. The chain couples TRBV2 to TRBJ2-3; maybe TRBD1 (6 bases). This CDR3 comprises 14 residues. The V end was cut by 6 bases, the J end by 4 bases, with 14 bases between. Per germline, CDR1 SNHLY and CDR2 FYNNEI.

The genes are TRBV19 and TRBJ2-7; 10 bases agree with TRBD1. Trimming cost V 8 bases and J 1 base; bases outside gene matches: 5. The CDR3 is made up of 14 amino acids. Germline values: CDR1 LNHDA, CDR2 SQIVND (reference sequence). CDR3 nucleotide sequence: TGTGCCAGTGGGTTGGGACAGGGGTCCTACGAGCAGTACTTC. Its protein is CASGLGQGSYEQYF.

The chain couples TRBV5-1 to TRBJ2-5; 9 positions match TRBD1. Germline V gene data show CDR1 as SGHRS and CDR2 as YFSETQ. The CDR3 runs 16 residues. With V trimmed by 4 bases and J by 5 bases, 12 bases remained unmatched. In nucleotides, the CDR3 is TGCGCCAGCAGCGCATCCGGGACAGGGAGGGATGAGACCCAGTACTTC. The encoded protein is CASSASGTGRDETQYF.

The chain is built from TRBV28 and TRBJ2-5; TRBD2 aligns across 10 bases. Germline assignment: CDR1 MDHEN and CDR2 SYDVKM. V shed 7 bases and J 3 bases; nucleotides not matched to a gene: 2. The CDR3 loop spans 13 amino acids. The CDR3, as DNA: TGTGCCAGCATTCTAGCGGGAGAAGAGACCCAGTACTTC. This translates into CASILAGEETQYF.

The chain uses TRBV30 and TRBJ2-1; D call uncertain. Germline-derived CDR1 and CDR2 are GTSNPN and SVGIG (reference sequence). The length of the CDR3 is 12 residues. The V and J ends lost 2 bases and 7 bases respectively, with 9 bases between them. The CDR3 is CAWSPTLNEQFF. The CDR3 DNA is TGTGCCTGGAGTCCCACTCTGAATGAGCAGTTCTTC.